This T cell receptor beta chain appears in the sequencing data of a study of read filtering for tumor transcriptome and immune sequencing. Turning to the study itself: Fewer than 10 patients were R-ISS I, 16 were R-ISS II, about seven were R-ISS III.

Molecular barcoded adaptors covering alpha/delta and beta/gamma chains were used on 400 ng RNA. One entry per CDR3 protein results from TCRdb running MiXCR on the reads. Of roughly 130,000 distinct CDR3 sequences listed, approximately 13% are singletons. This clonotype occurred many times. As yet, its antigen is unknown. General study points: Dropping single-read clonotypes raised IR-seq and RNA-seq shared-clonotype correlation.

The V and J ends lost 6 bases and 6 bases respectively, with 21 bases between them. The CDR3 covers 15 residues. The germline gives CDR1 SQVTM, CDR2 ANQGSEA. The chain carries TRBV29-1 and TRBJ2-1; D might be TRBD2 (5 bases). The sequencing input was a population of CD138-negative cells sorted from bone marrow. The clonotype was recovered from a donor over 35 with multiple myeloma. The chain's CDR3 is CSVVRPQTRSNEQFF. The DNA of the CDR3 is TGCAGCGTCGTTCGGCCACAAACTAGATCCAATGAGCAGTTCTTC.